Listed below are T cell receptor beta chains from one sample, sequenced in a study of T cells after yellow fever vaccination. A single record per CDR3 protein comes from TCRdb applying MiXCR to the 5' RACE reads. In the table there are about 230,000 distinct CDR3 sequences, about 7% of which are singletons. Material: CD4+ T cells sorted from PBMCs, obtained on the day of the yellow fever booster vaccination. These TCRs come from a man in his thirties or forties who received the YFV17D yellow fever vaccine. The conserved cysteine and the conserved F or W are not part of the CDR3 here. Some rows mark clone size as missing; the rest say once, few, many or name a class of expanded clone.

V	J	size	CDR3
TRBV20-1	TRBJ1-1	few	SAYQGANTEAF
TRBV5-1	TRBJ2-3	many	ASSFLGDGDTQY
TRBV7-2	TRBJ2-1	.	ASSLGNTGEQF
TRBV29-1	TRBJ2-3	few	SAGSGGPTDTQY
TRBV20-1	TRBJ2-5	.	SARDSGTGAETQY
TRBV12-3/TRBV12-4	TRBJ2-7	few	ASSLAGGLRSYEQY
TRBV19	TRBJ2-2	many	ASSIDRGDTGELF
TRBV7-2	TRBJ1-3	.	ASSTQRDTIY
TRBV18	TRBJ1-2	.	ASSPITGIDGYT
TRBV3-1	TRBJ2-2	many	ASSLGRLRTTGELF
TRBV5-1	TRBJ2-1	many	ASSTGLAGAYNEQF
TRBV2	TRBJ2-3	many	ASSELAESTDTQY
TRBV20-1	TRBJ2-5	many	SARGLRFPETQY
TRBV7-8	TRBJ2-7	.	ASSPLGPLREQY
TRBV5-6	TRBJ2-7	few	ASSLWSSETYEQY
TRBV5-1	TRBJ2-2	.	ASSLAAGAVTGELF
TRBV12-3/TRBV12-4	TRBJ1-2	few	ASSFLDSAYGYT
TRBV6-2/TRBV6-3	TRBJ2-1	many	ASSYWTGPSSYNEQF
TRBV20-1	TRBJ2-7	.	SARDHSTYEQY
TRBV2	TRBJ2-2	.	ASQRLVSTGELF
TRBV7-2	TRBJ1-2	.	ASSLAPGGNYGYT
TRBV7-2	TRBJ1-3	many	ASSLTFTDGNTIY
TRBV27	TRBJ1-1	.	ASSLSWGSTEAF
TRBV2	TRBJ2-1	many	ASSVNRENEQF
TRBV20-1	TRBJ2-1	.	SARFTGGSYNEQF
TRBV7-2	TRBJ2-3	many	ASSLGVFTDTQY
TRBV7-3	TRBJ2-4	many	ASSLGGPGTIQY
TRBV7-3	TRBJ2-1	few	ASSSRGEDYNEQF
TRBV7-9	TRBJ1-2	few	ASSFGETAYFGYT
TRBV30	TRBJ1-2	.	AWSANYGYT
TRBV5-1	TRBJ2-2	few	ASSLELGGSTGELF
TRBV7-8	TRBJ1-5	few	ASSLGRGVSNQPQH
TRBV7-9	TRBJ2-1	many	ASFLAGVDNEQF
TRBV2	TRBJ2-6	few	ASIVDSGANVLT
TRBV7-2	TRBJ2-3	many	ASSYYQRDTQY
TRBV20-1	TRBJ2-5	many	SARVPSGLKTQY
TRBV5-4	TRBJ2-1	few	ASSPSGTSYNEQF
TRBV20-1	TRBJ2-5	many	SARDQTSGSETQY
TRBV5-1	TRBJ2-5	many	ASSLGGLAGAQETQY
TRBV7-2	TRBJ2-5	many	ASSPYGQGDIWTQY
TRBV27	TRBJ2-7	.	ASSLAAGVSYEQY